Below, 2 T cell receptor beta chains from the same sample are listed, as sequenced in a study of response to subunit inactivated influenza vaccine. TCRdb re-analysed the RT-PCR reads in MiXCR, keeping a single row per CDR3 protein. This table holds 650,000 to 700,000 distinct CDR3 sequences, around 14% found once. The sequencing used PBMCs from blood, collected 11 to 12 days after vaccination. The receptors here all came from a man in his forties or fifties who received an inactivated influenza vaccine.

This clonotype was found a few times. The chain recombines TRBV9 with TRBJ2-1; D might be TRBD2 (6 bases). This CDR3 comprises 13 residues. Deletions cut 0 bases from V and 10 bases from J, with 11 bases between. The germline CDR1 and CDR2 sequences are SGDLS and YYNGEE. The CDR3 DNA reads TGTGCCAGCAGCGTAGTGTACGGGGGAGAGCAGTTCTTC. Its protein is CASSVVYGGEQFF.

The V and J genes are TRBV20-1 and TRBJ2-1, with D possibly TRBD2 on 6 matching bases. This CDR3 is 14 amino acids long. The V end was cut by 6 bases, the J end by 8 bases, with 20 bases between. Germline CDR1 reads DFQATT; CDR2 reads SNEGSKA (reference sequence). The DNA of the CDR3 is TGCAGTGCCCGAGCTGAGACAGCGGGCCATGAGCAGTTCTTC. This translates into CSARAETAGHEQFF.